Below, 2 T cell receptor beta chains from the same sample are listed, as sequenced in a study of T cell responses to AZD1222 COVID-19 vaccine. Assay: immunoSEQ multiplex PCR; the TCRdb copy retains only in-frame clones and omits some. The table includes under 150,000 clones, around nine tenths detected once. Sequencing was performed on peripheral blood, taken on day 0 of AZD1222 vaccination. The receptors shown here come from an adult in good health.

The chain joins TRBV5-1 to TRBJ2-5; D may be TRBD2 (6 bases). V lost 3 bases, J lost 1 base, and 16 bases lay in between. The CDR3 runs 16 residues. Germline-derived CDR1 and CDR2 are SGHRS and YFSETQ. DNA of the CDR3: TGCGCCAGCAGCTGGGGGGACCCGGGGCCCCAAGAGACCCAGTACTTC. This encodes CASSWGDPGPQETQYF.

V is TRBV10-3 and J is TRBJ2-7; 7 nucleotides line up with TRBD2. The CDR3 has 14 amino acids. V was clipped by 7 bases and J by 5 bases; unmatched bases: 11. Germline CDR1 reads ENHRY; CDR2 reads SYGVKD. This CDR3 is CAIKRSLAVDEQYF. DNA for the CDR3: TGTGCCATCAAGAGGTCTCTAGCGGTGGACGAGCAGTACTTC.